Below, 2 T cell receptor beta chains from the same sample are listed, as sequenced in a study of T-cell memory formation after mild COVID-19. One entry per CDR3 protein results from TCRdb running MiXCR on the 5' RACE reads. The data show roughly 340,000 distinct CDR3 sequences, under 25% seen once. Sequenced: PBMCs or a T cell subset sorted from them (not recorded which). Receptors were obtained from a young man who had mild COVID-19 (a few samples of this study predate the infection). Cell type and time point are not known.

The chain is built from TRBV20-1 and TRBJ1-5; D is undetermined. There are 12 residues in the CDR3. CDR1 is DFQATT, CDR2 SNEGSKA, per germline (reference sequence). Trimming removed 7 bases from V and 1 base from J, with 8 bases in between. CDR3 DNA sequence: TGCAGTGGGGCTCCGAGCAATCAGCCCCAGCATTTT. Translation gives CSGAPSNQPQHF.

The rearrangement joins TRBV5-1 to TRBJ2-6; tentative D call: TRBD2 (6 bases). Germline loops: CDR1 SGHRS, CDR2 YFSETQ. The CDR3 sequence is 17 residues long. Trimming stripped 2 bases from V and 4 bases from J, with 16 bases between. CDR3 sequence: CASSLGRTMAGANVLTF. CDR3 in DNA: TGCGCCAGCAGCTTAGGGAGGACGATGGCCGGGGCCAACGTCCTGACTTTC.